The present entry profiles one T cell receptor (beta chain) with its context. This clonotype was picked up one time. What antigen it recognizes has not been identified. Qualities for individual bases were not recorded, and no much larger clone is one base off. One read alone makes for weak evidence. Library generation was performed with 5' RACE. This sample was sequenced with an Illumina HiSeq 2500. A second PCR of roughly 6 to 11 cycles was run with a J-beta primer mix and a sample-barcoded 5' primer. Each TCR beta cDNA molecule received a unique molecular identifier from a template-switch 5' adaptor carrying 12 random nucleotides. Each sample yielded at least 3 million CDR3-containing paired-end reads. The Mint cDNA synthesis kit, primed by a TRBC-specific oligonucleotide, was used to synthesize first-strand cDNA from all RNA. All cDNA was treated with uracil-DNA glycosylase and then went through a first 18-cycle PCR with the universal primers M1SS and BC2_uni_R. Processing in the source paper ran as follows. Normalization of each sample was performed by random selection of 1 million high-quality reads, each carrying a distinct molecular identifier. Instead of being binned into consensus sequences, reads with shared molecular identifiers were discarded. MiTCR, run with a Q25 quality threshold and the strictest error-elimination algorithm, handled CDR3 identification, clonotype clustering and error correction. A nonparametric unseen species model with Euler transformation was used to estimate lower-bound total TCR beta diversity. The raw public data were reprocessed by TCRdb itself: fastp quality trimming at Q25, MiXCR clonotype calling, in-frame beta chains only. Each entry merges the rows of one CDR3 protein and shows their most common DNA and genes. The V and J calls here are based on TCRdb, not the publication. This sample has 1.5 million to 2 million distinct CDR3 sequences in its table, and roughly 27% of those were observed once. In total, the top ten clones hold roughly 8% of the sample.

The donors were 40 or so Caucasian individuals from Russia, aged roughly 6 to 95 years, who were systemically healthy. Each donor gave about 11 milliliters of peripheral blood, drawn into EDTA-treated Vacutainer tubes. Ficoll-Paque density-gradient centrifugation was used to isolate PBMCs, with at least 6.5 million per sample. Trizol reagent was used to extract total RNA from the PBMCs, yielding at least 6 micrograms per sample. For every donor, flow cytometry on a PBMC aliquot measured the percentage of naive CD45RAhigh/CD27high T cells. The source of the sample is a study of blood T cells in healthy people across ages (dated by TCRdb to the mid-2010s). For context, the study as a whole: In model experiments, template switching captured about one uniquely barcoded TCR beta cDNA molecule for every two T cells. To track age-related changes in TCR beta repertoire diversity, the study relied on deep sequencing normalized with unique cDNA molecular identifiers. Donors were grouped into four age groups: young (average roughly 17 years), middle-aged (roughly 40), aged (about 60) and long-lived (approximately 75). Donors of different ages were randomly distributed across sequencing lanes to avoid experimental bias. Using the same blood draw, the study looked at two additional independent replicas of 1 million unique cDNA reads for two donors, one aged 18 to 30 and the other aged 80 or older.

Results and caveats for the whole study, not just this receptor: As age increased, observed TCR beta diversity per million T cells dropped in a roughly linear way, and a significant reduction was already evident by age about 40. Estimates of total diversity based on one million sequenced T cells were considered lower bounds and underestimates. Compared with the aged group, the long-lived group had more naive CD4+ T cells, fewer expanded clones and increased TCR diversity, suggesting age selection. Because donor CMV infection status was unknown, age-related changes in expanded clonotypes were potentially confounded. Because profiling used bulk unsorted PBMCs, naive and antigen-experienced compartments could not be compared conclusively. A strong correlation was found between observed TCR beta diversity and the percentage of naive T cells measured by flow cytometry.

The CDR3 holds 14 amino acids from the cysteine to the phenylalanine. The entry retains the CDR3 DNA only, 42 bases that are in frame from base 1. The germline ends are 13 bases apart after V is trimmed by 4 bases and J by 4 bases. The TCR was taken from a young woman in good health. The sequence is built from TRBV12-3 or TRBV12-4 and TRBJ1-1, with a tentative D gene TRBD1 over 6 matching bases. Sequencing used blood. The CDR3 region: CASSSEQGFTEAFF. The base sequence is TGTGCCAGCAGTTCCGAGCAGGGGTTCACTGAAGCTTTCTTT.